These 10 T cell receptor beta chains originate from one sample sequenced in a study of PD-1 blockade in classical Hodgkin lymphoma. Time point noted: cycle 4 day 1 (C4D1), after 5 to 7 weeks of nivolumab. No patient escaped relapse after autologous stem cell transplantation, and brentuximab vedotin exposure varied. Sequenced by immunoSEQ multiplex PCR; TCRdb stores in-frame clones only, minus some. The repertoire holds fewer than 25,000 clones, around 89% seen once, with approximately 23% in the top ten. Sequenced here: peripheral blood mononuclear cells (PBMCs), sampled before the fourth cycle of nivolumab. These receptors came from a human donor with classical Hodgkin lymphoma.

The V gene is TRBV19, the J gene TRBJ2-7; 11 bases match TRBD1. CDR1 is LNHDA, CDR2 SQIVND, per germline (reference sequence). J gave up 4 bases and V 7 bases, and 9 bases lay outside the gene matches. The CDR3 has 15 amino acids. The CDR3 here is CASTPLGQGEYEQYF. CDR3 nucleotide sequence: TGTGCCAGTACCCCTCTGGGACAGGGGGAATACGAGCAGTACTTC.

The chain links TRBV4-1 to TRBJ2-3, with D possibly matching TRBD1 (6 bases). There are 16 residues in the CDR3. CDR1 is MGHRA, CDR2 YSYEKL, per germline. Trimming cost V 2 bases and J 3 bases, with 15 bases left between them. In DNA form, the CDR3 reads TGCGCCAGCAGCCAATTACCGGGACAAGGGACAGATACGCAGTATTTT. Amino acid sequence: CASSQLPGQGTDTQYF.

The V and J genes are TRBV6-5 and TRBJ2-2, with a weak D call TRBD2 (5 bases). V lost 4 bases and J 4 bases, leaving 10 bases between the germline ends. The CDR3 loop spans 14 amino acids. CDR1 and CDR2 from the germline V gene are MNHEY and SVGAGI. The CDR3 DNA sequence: TGTGCCAGCAGTTCCGGACTCTTCACCGGGGAGCTGTTTTTT. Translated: CASSSGLFTGELFF.

CDR3 sequence: CASGLVEDTQYF. CDR3 sequence (DNA): TGTGCTAGTGGTTTGGTGGAAGATACGCAGTATTTT. The V call is TRBV12-5, the J call TRBJ2-3; D not certain. Germline V lookup: CDR1 LGHNT, CDR2 FRNRAP. Trimming shortened V by 0 bases and J by 5 bases, and 3 bases separated the two germline ends. The CDR3 has 12 amino acids.

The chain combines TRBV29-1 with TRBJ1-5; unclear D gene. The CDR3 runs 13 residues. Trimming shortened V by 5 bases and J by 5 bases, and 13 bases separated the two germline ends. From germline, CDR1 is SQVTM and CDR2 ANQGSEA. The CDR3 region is CSVRQETDQPQHF. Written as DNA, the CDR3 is TGCAGCGTTCGACAAGAGACGGATCAGCCCCAGCATTTT.

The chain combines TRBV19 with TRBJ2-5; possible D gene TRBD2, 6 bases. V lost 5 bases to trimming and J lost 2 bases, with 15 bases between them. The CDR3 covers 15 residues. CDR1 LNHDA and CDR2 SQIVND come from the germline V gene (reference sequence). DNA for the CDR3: TGTGCCAGTAGTGGACCGGGACTTTTTCAAGAGACCCAGTACTTC. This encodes CASSGPGLFQETQYF.

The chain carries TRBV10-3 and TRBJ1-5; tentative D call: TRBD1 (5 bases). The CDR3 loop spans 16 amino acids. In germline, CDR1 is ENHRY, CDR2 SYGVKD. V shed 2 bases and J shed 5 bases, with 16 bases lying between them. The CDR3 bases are TGTGCCATCAGTGAGGGTTCGGGGGGACTCGATCAGCCCCAGCATTTT. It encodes CAISEGSGGLDQPQHF.

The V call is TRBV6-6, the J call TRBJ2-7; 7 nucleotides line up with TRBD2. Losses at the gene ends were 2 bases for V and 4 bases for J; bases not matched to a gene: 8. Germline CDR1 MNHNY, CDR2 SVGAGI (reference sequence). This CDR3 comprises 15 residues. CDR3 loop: CASSYGGSGIYEQYF. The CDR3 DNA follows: TGTGCCAGCAGTTACGGCGGGAGTGGTATTTACGAGCAGTACTTC.

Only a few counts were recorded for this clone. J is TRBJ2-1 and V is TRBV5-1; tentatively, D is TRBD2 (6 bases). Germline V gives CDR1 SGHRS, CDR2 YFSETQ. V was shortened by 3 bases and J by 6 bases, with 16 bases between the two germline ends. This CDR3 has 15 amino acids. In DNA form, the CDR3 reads TGCGCCAGCAGCTGGGACTTGCTCCTTTCCAATGAGCAGTTCTTC. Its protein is CASSWDLLLSNEQFF.

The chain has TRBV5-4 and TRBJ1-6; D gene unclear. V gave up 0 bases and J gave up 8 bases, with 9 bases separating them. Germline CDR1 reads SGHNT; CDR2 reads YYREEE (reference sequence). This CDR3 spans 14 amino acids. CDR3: CASSLGTDYSPLHF. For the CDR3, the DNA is TGTGCCAGCAGCTTGGGCACCGACTATTCACCCCTCCACTTT.